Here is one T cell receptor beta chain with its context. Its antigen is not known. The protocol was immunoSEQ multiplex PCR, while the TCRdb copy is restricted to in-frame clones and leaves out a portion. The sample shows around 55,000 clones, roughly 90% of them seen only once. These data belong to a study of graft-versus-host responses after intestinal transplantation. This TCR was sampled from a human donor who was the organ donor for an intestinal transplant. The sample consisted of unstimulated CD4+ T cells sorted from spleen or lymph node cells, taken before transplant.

CDR3 in amino acids: CASSQPRTGTEAFF. DNA for the CDR3: TGCGCCAGCAGCCAACCTAGAACCGGCACTGAAGCTTTCTTT. The J gene is TRBJ1-1, the V gene TRBV4-1; D is ambiguous. CDR3 length: 14 amino acids. Trimming pared 2 bases from V and 4 bases from J, leaving 11 bases between. Germline lookup yields CDR1 MGHRA and CDR2 YSYEKL.